This is a list of T cell receptor beta chains from one sample in a study of blood T cell repertoires in COVID-19. The method was immunoSEQ multiplex PCR; TCRdb's version includes in-frame clones alone and lacks a portion of them. The profile shows roughly 290,000 clones, around nine tenths of them singletons. Material for sequencing was PBMCs or T cells enriched from blood (not recorded which). The receptors derive from a woman in her thirties or forties who had recovered from COVID-19. The conserved cysteine and the conserved F or W are not part of the CDR3 here.

V gene	J gene	CDR3 protein
TRBV6-2/TRBV6-3	TRBJ2-1	ASSPLDSNNEQF
TRBV5-1	TRBJ2-1	ASSLSGSYNEQF
TRBV18	TRBJ2-7	ASSPGTGNEQY
TRBV7-2	TRBJ2-6	ASSRAGGSGANVLT
TRBV11-1	TRBJ2-1	ASSLLLGGNEQF
TRBV4-3	TRBJ1-5	ASSRRQGRNQPQH
TRBV6-5	TRBJ2-3	ASSPTGQLGDTQY
TRBV28	TRBJ2-7	ASRMQGPAYEQY
TRBV19	TRBJ2-1	ASSSGSSGRREQF
TRBV2	TRBJ1-2	ASSDGTGGTANYGYT
TRBV7-3	TRBJ2-3	ASSLISAGTDTQY
TRBV30	TRBJ2-3	AWSPLGLARNADTQY
TRBV19	TRBJ2-7	ASGPEPSGRDEQY
TRBV7-2	TRBJ2-1	ASSLRPGLVMGDNEQF
TRBV6-5	TRBJ1-3	ASSYKGLTAGNTIY
TRBV7-2	TRBJ2-1	ASSPEGLAGHNEQF
TRBV6-5	TRBJ2-1	ASSGDNEQF
TRBV19	TRBJ2-2	ASSMGLPGLAGSDGELF
TRBV19	TRBJ2-7	ASSTGTSNEQY
TRBV30	TRBJ2-1	AWSVSRTSGSYNEQF
TRBV3-1/TRBV3-2	TRBJ1-3	ASSRTGAGNTIY
TRBV7-3	TRBJ2-1	ASSLGGGYDNEQF
TRBV7-8	TRBJ2-3	ASSTRDRSTDTQY
TRBV20-1	TRBJ2-5	SASREKGTSGRAPQETQY
TRBV2	TRBJ2-3	ASSFRLGDTQY
TRBV6-1	TRBJ1-5	ASSEGRSPNQPQH
TRBV7-8	TRBJ2-7	ASSLIGTGEYEQY
TRBV11-3	TRBJ2-7	ASSPFRGSYEQY
TRBV14	TRBJ2-2	ASSFDRVNTGELF
TRBV3-1/TRBV3-2	TRBJ2-5	ASRTGAETQY
TRBV28	TRBJ2-7	ASSILLGAGHEQY
TRBV7-9	TRBJ2-2	ASSFLAPNTGELF
TRBV15	TRBJ2-2	ATSPLLQGGELF
TRBV12-5	TRBJ2-1	AHIAGRNNEQF
TRBV28	TRBJ1-1	ASSFQGGRAF
TRBV7-2	TRBJ1-1	ASSLAMAGGQAF
TRBV7-2	TRBJ2-5	ASSLASRGGETQY
TRBV28	TRBJ2-7	ASSRVGYEQY
TRBV28	TRBJ1-1	ASTGTGGKAF
TRBV3-1/TRBV3-2	TRBJ1-5	ASSQDSEELYSNQPQH
TRBV16	TRBJ2-7	ASSQSGGPLRHEQY
TRBV6-6	TRBJ2-1	ASKNSGSAYNEQF
TRBV7-2	TRBJ2-3	ASSLDIDTQY
TRBV5-6	TRBJ2-7	ASSLFGTSGNYEQY
TRBV30	TRBJ2-5	AWSRGTSGRGETQY
TRBV19	TRBJ1-1	ASSDVQGLTEAF
TRBV7-8	TRBJ2-1	ASSPRLDVYNEQF
TRBV3-1/TRBV3-2	TRBJ2-1	ASSHVAGGEQF
TRBV7-9	TRBJ1-5	ASSRGTLSNQPQH
TRBV4-3	TRBJ2-1	ASSSQGLAGVEQF